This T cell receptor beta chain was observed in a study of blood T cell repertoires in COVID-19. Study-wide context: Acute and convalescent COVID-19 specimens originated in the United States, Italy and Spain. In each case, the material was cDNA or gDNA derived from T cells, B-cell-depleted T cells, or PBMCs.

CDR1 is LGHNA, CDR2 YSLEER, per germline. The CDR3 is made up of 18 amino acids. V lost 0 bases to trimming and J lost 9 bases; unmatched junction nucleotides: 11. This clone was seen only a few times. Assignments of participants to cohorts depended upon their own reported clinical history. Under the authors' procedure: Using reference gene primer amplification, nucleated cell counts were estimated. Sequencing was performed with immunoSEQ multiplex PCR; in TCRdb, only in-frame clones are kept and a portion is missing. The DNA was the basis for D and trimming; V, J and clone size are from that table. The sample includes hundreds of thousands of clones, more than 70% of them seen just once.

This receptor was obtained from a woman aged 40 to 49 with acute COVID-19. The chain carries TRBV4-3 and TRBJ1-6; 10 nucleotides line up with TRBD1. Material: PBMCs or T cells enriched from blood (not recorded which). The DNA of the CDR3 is TGCGCCAGCAGCCAAGATCCCTTCAAGGGACAGGGGAGTTCACCCCTCCACTTT. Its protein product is CASSQDPFKGQGSSPLHF.